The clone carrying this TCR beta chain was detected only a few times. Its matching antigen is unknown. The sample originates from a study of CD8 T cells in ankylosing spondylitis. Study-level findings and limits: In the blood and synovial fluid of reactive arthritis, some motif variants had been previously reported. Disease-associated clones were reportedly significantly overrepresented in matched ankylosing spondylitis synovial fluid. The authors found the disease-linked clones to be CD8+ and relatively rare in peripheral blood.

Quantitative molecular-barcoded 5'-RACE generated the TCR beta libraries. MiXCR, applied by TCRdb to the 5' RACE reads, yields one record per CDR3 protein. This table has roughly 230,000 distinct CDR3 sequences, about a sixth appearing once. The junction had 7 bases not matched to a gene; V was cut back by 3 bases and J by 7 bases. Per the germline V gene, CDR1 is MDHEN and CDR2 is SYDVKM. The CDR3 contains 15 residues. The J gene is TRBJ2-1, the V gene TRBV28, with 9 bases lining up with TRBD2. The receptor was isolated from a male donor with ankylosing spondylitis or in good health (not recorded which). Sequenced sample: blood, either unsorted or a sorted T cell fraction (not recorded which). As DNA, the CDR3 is TGTGCCAGCAGTTTCAGCCTAGCGGGAAGGAATGAGCAGTTCTTC. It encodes CASSFSLAGRNEQFF.